The 30 T cell receptor beta chains below were found in one sample sequenced in a study of cytomegalovirus exposure and HLA in healthy donors. The PCR had 60 Vbeta and 13 Jbeta primers. Profiling relied on immunoSEQ multiplex PCR, and the TCRdb table lists in-frame clones only, not all of them. The data hold roughly 150,000 clones, with more than 80% observed a single time. The sequenced sample was PBMCs. These receptors originate from a woman under 30 in good health and CMV-seronegative.

J is TRBJ1-1 and V is TRBV7-9, with 10 bases aligning to TRBD1. CDR1 SEHNR and CDR2 FQNEAQ come from the germline V gene (reference sequence). V lost 4 bases, J lost 1 base, and 3 bases stayed unmatched. CDR3 length: 15 residues. The CDR3 region is CASSSRDRGNTEAFF. Written as DNA, the CDR3 is TGTGCCAGCAGCTCCCGGGACAGGGGGAACACTGAAGCTTTCTTT.

This CDR3 reads CASSFPTGRRNNEQFF. CDR3 bases: TGTGCCAGCAGTTTTCCGACAGGGAGAAGAAACAATGAGCAGTTCTTC. The genes are TRBV28 and TRBJ2-1, with TRBD1 matching over 7 bases. CDR3 length: 16 amino acids. CDR1 MDHEN and CDR2 SYDVKM come from the germline V gene. Trimming removed 3 bases from V and 5 bases from J; junction bases left unmatched: 10.

The gene calls are TRBV4-1 and TRBJ1-1; unclear D gene. This CDR3 comprises 14 residues. V was trimmed by 1 base and J by 1 base, leaving 7 bases between them. The V gene's germline CDR1 is MGHRA and CDR2 YSYEKL. This CDR3 reads CASSQVRENTEAFF. In DNA form, the CDR3 reads TGCGCCAGCAGCCAAGTGCGAGAGAACACTGAAGCTTTCTTT.

The gene calls are TRBV2 and TRBJ1-2, with TRBD1 matching 8 bases. V trimming: 1 base; J trimming: 4 bases; junction bases outside the gene matches: 8. Per germline, CDR1 SNHLY and CDR2 FYNNEI. CDR3 length equals 16 residues. Here the CDR3 DNA reads TGTGCCAGCAGTGAAGGGGGGACAGGAACTGGCTATGGCTACACCTTC. Residues: CASSEGGTGTGYGYTF.

The chain couples TRBV29-1 to TRBJ1-1, with D hard to call. CDR3 length equals 11 residues. Trimming cost V 2 bases and J 11 bases, with 12 bases left between them. CDR1 SQVTM and CDR2 ANQGSEA come from the germline V gene. The CDR3 bases are TGCAGCGTTGAAAAAGGGAGGGCCGCTTTCTTT. Its translation: CSVEKGRAAFF.

The table lists this clone with a count of one. Germline and junction disagree at one end, which may indicate a read error. The gene calls are TRBV25-1 and TRBJ2-3; 12 nucleotides match TRBD2. The CDR3 is 16 amino acids. CDR1 is MGHDK and CDR2 is SYGVNS in the germline V gene. Here the CDR3 DNA reads TGTGCCAGCAGTGAGAGGAGACTAGCGGGGGAAGATACGCAATATTTT. It translates to CASSERRLAGEDTQYF.

This chain links TRBV10-2 with TRBJ1-1, with D perhaps matching TRBD1 (6 bases). The CDR3 is made up of 13 amino acids. V was clipped by 6 bases and J by 0 bases, with 8 bases between them. Germline V gene lookup returns CDR1 WSHSY and CDR2 SAAADI. The CDR3 protein is CASSGQMNTEAFF. CDR3 nucleotide sequence: TGCGCCAGCAGCGGACAGATGAACACTGAAGCTTTCTTT.

This sequence joins TRBV7-9 and TRBJ2-6; perhaps TRBD2 as D (5 bases). The CDR3 is 17 amino acids. V was pared by 0 bases and J by 0 bases, with 9 bases between. Germline CDR1 reads SEHNR; CDR2 reads FQNEAQ (reference sequence). The CDR3 region has the DNA TGTGCCAGCAGCTTAGCGAGGGCAGCCTCTGGGGCCAACGTCCTGACTTTC. Translated: CASSLARAASGANVLTF.

The chain is built from TRBV5-1 and TRBJ2-5; D might be TRBD1 (6 bases). Trimming removed 5 bases at V and 5 bases at J, with 16 bases between. The CDR3 has 14 amino acids. CDR1 SGHRS and CDR2 YFSETQ come from the germline V gene. CDR3 sequence: CASRTGRTDETQYF. The CDR3 coding sequence is TGCGCCAGCAGGACCGGGCGGACAGATGAGACCCAGTACTTC. Based on the CDR3 plus reference TRBV5-1 and TRBJ2-5, the full variable domain is KAGVTQTPRYLIKTRGQQVTLSCSPISGHRSVSWYQQTPGQGLQFLFEYFSETQRNKGNFPGRFSGRQFSNSRSEMNVSTLELGDSALYLCASRTGRTDETQYFGPGTRLLVL.

The chain links TRBV6-6 to TRBJ1-5; tentative D call: TRBD1 (5 bases). V lost 5 bases, J lost 12 bases, and 11 bases lay in between. The CDR3 is 11 amino acids. The V gene's germline CDR1 is MNHNY and CDR2 SVGAGI (reference sequence). The CDR3 protein is CASSSQGDQHF. The DNA for the CDR3 is TGTGCCAGCAGTAGCCAGGGTGACCAGCATTTT.

The chain links TRBV2 to TRBJ1-1; D perhaps matches TRBD1 (6 bases). Trimming cost V 5 bases and J 4 bases, with 11 bases left between them. This CDR3 spans 13 amino acids. From germline, CDR1 is SNHLY and CDR2 FYNNEI. CDR3 loop: CASSQGYGTEAFF. In nucleotides, the CDR3 is TGTGCCAGCAGTCAGGGGTACGGCACTGAAGCTTTCTTT.

The chain recombines TRBV5-1 with TRBJ2-1, with 11 bases fitting TRBD2. Looked up from germline, CDR1 is SGHRS and CDR2 is YFSETQ. The J segment lost 0 bases and the V segment lost 2 bases, leaving 1 base of the junction unmatched. CDR3 length: 16 amino acids. CDR3 in DNA: TGCGCCAGCAGCTTCGGGACTAGCGGCTCCTACAATGAGCAGTTCTTC. As protein: CASSFGTSGSYNEQFF.

The chain uses TRBV19 and TRBJ2-7, with TRBD2 matching over 9 bases. CDR1 is LNHDA and CDR2 is SQIVND in the germline V gene (reference sequence). This CDR3 is 14 amino acids long. Germline trimming cut 9 bases from V and 0 bases from J; bases unmatched to any gene: 6. CDR3 sequence reads: CASRSGGPSYEQYF. CDR3 nucleotides: TGTGCCAGCCGAAGCGGGGGGCCCTCCTACGAGCAGTACTTC.

V gene TRBV5-1 combines with J gene TRBJ2-5; 7 bases fit TRBD1. V trimming: 4 bases; J trimming: 3 bases; junction bases outside the gene matches: 6. CDR1 is SGHRS and CDR2 is YFSETQ in the germline V gene. The CDR3 has 14 residues. CDR3 sequence reads: CASSRMTGKETQYF. The CDR3 DNA reads as TGCGCCAGCAGCCGTATGACAGGGAAAGAGACCCAGTACTTC.

The chain combines TRBV2 with TRBJ1-3; 7 nucleotides agree with TRBD1. This CDR3 comprises 15 residues. J lost 2 bases, V lost 1 base, and 2 bases had no gene match. Germline CDR1 SNHLY, CDR2 FYNNEI. CDR3 amino acids: CASSEGDSAGNTIYF. Written as DNA, the CDR3 is TGTGCCAGCAGTGAAGGGGACAGTGCTGGAAACACCATATATTTT.

This sequence joins TRBV27 and TRBJ2-7, with TRBD1 matching over 7 bases. The CDR3 consists of 14 residues. With V trimmed by 8 bases and J by 2 bases, 9 bases remained unmatched. The germline gives CDR1 MNHEY, CDR2 SMNVEV (reference sequence). CDR3 region: CASGNLGQPYEQYF. In DNA form, the CDR3 reads TGTGCCAGCGGGAATTTGGGACAGCCCTACGAGCAGTACTTC.

The rearrangement joins TRBV7-2 to TRBJ2-7, with 9 bases fitting TRBD2. The V segment lost 4 bases and the J segment 6 bases; nucleotides outside the gene matches: 10. Germline assignment: CDR1 SGHTA and CDR2 FQGNSA. This CDR3 region has 15 residues. The CDR3 region is CASSWIAGDRVEQYF. Here the CDR3 DNA reads TGTGCCAGCAGCTGGATAGCGGGAGATAGGGTCGAGCAGTACTTC.

The rearrangement uses TRBV29-1 and TRBJ2-5, with 9 bases identical to TRBD1. The J segment lost 5 bases and the V segment lost 5 bases, leaving 15 bases of the junction unmatched. The length of the CDR3 is 16 residues. The germline gives CDR1 SQVTM, CDR2 ANQGSEA. This CDR3 is CSVFVPGQGLKETQYF. In nucleotides, the CDR3 is TGCAGCGTTTTCGTCCCGGGACAGGGTCTTAAGGAGACCCAGTACTTC.

About this clone: Germline is not matched at one junction end, which may reflect a read error. The genes are TRBV5-1 and TRBJ2-7, with 10 bases fitting TRBD2. The CDR3 consists of 17 residues. Germline V gene data show CDR1 as SGHRS and CDR2 as YFSETQ. In DNA, the CDR3 is TGCGCCAGCAGCTTAGGGATTAGCGGGGGGTTCACCTACGAGCGGTACTTC. Translation gives CASSLGISGGFTYERYF.

CDR3 in amino acids: CASSPTGVIQYF. For the CDR3, the DNA is TGTGCCAGCTCACCGACGGGTGTCATTCAGTACTTC. V is TRBV18 and J is TRBJ2-4; D is uncertain. Germline CDR1 and CDR2: KGHSH and LQKENI. V lost 3 bases and J 9 bases, leaving 9 bases between the germline ends. This CDR3 has 12 residues. Drawing the rest from reference TRBV18 and TRBJ2-4, the complete variable domain is NAGVMQNPRHLVRRRGQEARLRCSPMKGHSHVYWYRQLPEEGLKFMVYLQKENIIDESGMPKERFSAEFPKEGPSILRIQQVVRGDSAAYFCASSPTGVIQYFGAGTRLSVL.

This clone was recorded a few times. The chain carries TRBV6-6 and TRBJ1-2; D uncertain. CDR1 is MNHNY, CDR2 SVGAGI, per germline (reference sequence). CDR3 length: 14 residues. The germline V and J ends were trimmed by 7 bases and 4 bases, with 16 bases remaining between them. CDR3 protein: CASTYTHTIYGYTF. The CDR3 DNA sequence: TGTGCCAGCACCTATACGCATACTATCTATGGCTACACCTTC.

The chain links TRBV5-1 to TRBJ2-1; a possible D gene is TRBD1 (6 bases). The length of the CDR3 is 14 residues. V was shortened by 4 bases and J by 8 bases, with 16 bases between the two germline ends. Germline lookup yields CDR1 SGHRS and CDR2 YFSETQ. This chain's CDR3 is CASSPTGTTYEQFF. In nucleotides, the CDR3 is TGCGCCAGCAGCCCGACCGGGACAACTTATGAGCAGTTCTTC.

This clone was observed a few times. Other DNA sequences of this sample code for an identical CDR3. J is TRBJ1-6 and V is TRBV11-2; 8 bases align to TRBD1. The junction had 3 bases not matched to a gene; V was cut back by 2 bases and J by 0 bases. This CDR3 comprises 17 residues. The germline gives CDR1 SGHAT, CDR2 FQNNGV. The CDR3 coding sequence is TGTGCCAGCAGCTTACAGGGGGCTTCCTCCTATAATTCACCCCTCCACTTT. Translated: CASSLQGASSYNSPLHF.

The genes are TRBV5-1 and TRBJ1-2; D is uncertain. Trimming took off 3 bases at V and 1 base at J, with 19 bases between the two ends. The CDR3 runs 17 residues. Germline values: CDR1 SGHRS, CDR2 YFSETQ. CDR3 coding DNA: TGCGCCAGCAGCTACCTCGTTGAGACACAGAATAACTATGGCTACACCTTC. Its translation: CASSYLVETQNNYGYTF.

The chain employs TRBV19 and TRBJ1-5, with 8 bases lining up with TRBD1. The J segment lost 5 bases and the V segment lost 4 bases, leaving 4 bases of the junction unmatched. Germline loops: CDR1 LNHDA, CDR2 SQIVND (reference sequence). CDR3 size: 14 residues. Here the CDR3 DNA reads TGTGCCAGTAGTAGCGGACAGGGATATCAGCCCCAGCATTTT. Translated, it gives CASSSGQGYQPQHF.

V and J are TRBV6-1 and TRBJ1-5; TRBD1 aligns across 8 bases. The CDR3 extends over 15 amino acids. Germline CDR1 MNHNS, CDR2 SASEGT. V lost 7 bases and J lost 4; bases outside the gene matches: 9. The CDR3 spells CASTVDRGGNQPQHF. CDR3 nucleotides: TGTGCCAGCACCGTAGACAGGGGTGGGAATCAGCCCCAGCATTTT.

The genes are TRBV10-3 and TRBJ2-7; 7 bases align to TRBD1. The V gene end was trimmed by 0 bases and the J gene end by 3 bases; junction bases not matched to a gene: 8. Germline V gene data show CDR1 as ENHRY and CDR2 as SYGVKD. The CDR3 has 16 amino acids. The CDR3 nucleotides read TGTGCCATCAGTGAGTCGATACAGGGGTTCGACTACGAGCAGTACTTC. It is translated as CAISESIQGFDYEQYF.

The CDR3 reads CASSPGDSQSNQPQHF. CDR3 DNA sequence: TGTGCCAGCAGCCCAGGGGACAGTCAGAGCAATCAGCCCCAGCATTTT. V gene TRBV5-8 combines with J gene TRBJ1-5; TRBD1 matches 7 bases. Germline CDR1 and CDR2: SGHTS and YDEGEE. J gave up 1 base and V 4 bases, and 8 bases lay outside the gene matches. The CDR3 is 16 amino acids.

This clone has only a few counts. The chain uses TRBV2 and TRBJ1-5; tentatively, D is TRBD1 (5 bases). The V and J ends lost 7 bases and 2 bases respectively, with 15 bases between them. CDR3 length: 15 amino acids. From germline, CDR1 is SNHLY and CDR2 FYNNEI. The DNA of the CDR3 is TGTGCCAGCAAGGAGGGGACGGTTGGCAATCAGCCCCAGCATTTT. Protein sequence: CASKEGTVGNQPQHF.

This clone was detected once. The chain couples TRBV19 to TRBJ2-5, with D maybe TRBD1 (5 bases). CDR1 is LNHDA, CDR2 SQIVND, per germline (reference sequence). Trimming took 6 bases from V and 2 from J, leaving 13 bases between them. The CDR3 totals 14 residues. For the CDR3, the DNA is TGTGCCAGTAGAAGAGACAGCGCTCAAGAGACCCAGTACTTC. Protein: CASRRDSAQETQYF.